This T cell receptor (beta chain) is from a study of blood T cells in healthy people across ages. Primers used in a second PCR of about 6 to 12 cycles were a sample-barcoded 5' primer and a J-beta primer mix. TCRdb reanalysed the 5' RACE reads using MiXCR and keeps one entry per CDR3 protein. Of about 720,000 distinct CDR3 sequences listed, 20% to 25% are singletons. Sample: blood. The TCR was taken from a man aged 65-85 years in good health.

DNA of the CDR3: TGTGCCAGCAGCGTCATTCCGCGGGAGATCACCGGGGAGCTGTTTTTT. Protein product: CASSVIPREITGELFF. The chain uses TRBV9 and TRBJ2-2; 7 bases line up with TRBD2. This CDR3 is built from 16 residues. Germline CDR1 SGDLS, CDR2 YYNGEE. With 2 bases clipped from V and 4 bases from J, the junction kept 8 bases outside the gene matches. The variable domain in full, completed from reference TRBV9 and TRBJ2-2, reads DSGVTQTPKHLITATGQRVTLRCSPRSGDLSVYWYQQSLDQGLQFLIQYYNGEERAKGNILERFSAQQFPDLHSELNLSSLELGDSALYFCASSVIPREITGELFFGEGSRLTVL.